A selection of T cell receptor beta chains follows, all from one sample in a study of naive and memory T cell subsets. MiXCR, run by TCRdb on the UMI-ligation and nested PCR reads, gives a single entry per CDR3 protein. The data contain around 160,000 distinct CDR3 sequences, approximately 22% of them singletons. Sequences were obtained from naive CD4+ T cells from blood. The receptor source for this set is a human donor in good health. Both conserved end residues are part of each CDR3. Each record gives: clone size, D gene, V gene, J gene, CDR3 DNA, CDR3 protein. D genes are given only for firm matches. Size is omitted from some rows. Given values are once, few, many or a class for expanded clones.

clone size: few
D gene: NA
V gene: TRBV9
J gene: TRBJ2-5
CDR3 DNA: TGTGCCAGCAGCGTAGCTTGGGGAGAGACCCAGTACTTC
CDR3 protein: CASSVAWGETQYF

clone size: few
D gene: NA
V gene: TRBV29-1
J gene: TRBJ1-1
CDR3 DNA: TGCAGCGTTAATTTGGTCACTGAAGCTTTCTTT
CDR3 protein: CSVNLVTEAFF

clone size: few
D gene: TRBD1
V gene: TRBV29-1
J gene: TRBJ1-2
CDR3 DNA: TGCAGCGTGGACAGGGGACCTGGCTACACCTTC
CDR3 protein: CSVDRGPGYTF

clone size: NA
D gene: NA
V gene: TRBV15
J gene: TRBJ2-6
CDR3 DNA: TGTGCCACCAAGCCAGACACTGGGGCCAACGTCCTGACTTTC
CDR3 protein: CATKPDTGANVLTF

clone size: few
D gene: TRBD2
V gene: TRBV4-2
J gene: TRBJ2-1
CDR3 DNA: TGTGCCAGCAGCCAACCCGGACTAGCGGGAGGCAATGAGCAGTTCTTC
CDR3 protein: CASSQPGLAGGNEQFF

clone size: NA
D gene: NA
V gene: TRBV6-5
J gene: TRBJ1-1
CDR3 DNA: TGTGCCAGCAGTTACGTGGCGAGCACTGAAGCTTTCTTT
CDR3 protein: CASSYVASTEAFF

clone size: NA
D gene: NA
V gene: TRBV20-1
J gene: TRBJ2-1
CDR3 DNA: TGCAGTGCCCTCTCCGGGTGGGTGGGATTGGGAAATGAGCAGTTCTTC
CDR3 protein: CSALSGWVGLGNEQFF

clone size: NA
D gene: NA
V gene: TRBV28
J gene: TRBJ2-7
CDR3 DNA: TGTGCCAGCAGTTTCCCCAGCGGTCCTCAGAACGAGCAGTACTTC
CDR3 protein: CASSFPSGPQNEQYF

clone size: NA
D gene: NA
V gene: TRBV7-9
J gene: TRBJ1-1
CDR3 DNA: TGTGCCAGCAGCGAGGGTTTTGGCACTGAAGCTTTCTTT
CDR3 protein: CASSEGFGTEAFF

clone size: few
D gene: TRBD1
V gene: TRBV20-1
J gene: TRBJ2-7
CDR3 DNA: TGCAGTGCTAGAGTCTTTCGGCCGGGACAGGGCTCCTACGAGCAGTACTTC
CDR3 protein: CSARVFRPGQGSYEQYF

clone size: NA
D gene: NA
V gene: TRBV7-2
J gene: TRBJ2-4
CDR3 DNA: TGTGCCAGCAGCTTAGCTGGACTTAGCATTCAGTACTTC
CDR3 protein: CASSLAGLSIQYF

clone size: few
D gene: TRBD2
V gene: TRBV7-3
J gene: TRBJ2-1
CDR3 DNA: TGTGCCAGCAGCTTAATGGGCGGGAGGGGCAATGAGCAGTTCTTC
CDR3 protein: CASSLMGGRGNEQFF

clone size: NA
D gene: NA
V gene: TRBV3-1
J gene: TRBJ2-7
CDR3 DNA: TGTGCCAGCAGCCCCGCCGGGGTGAAGACCACCGAGCAGTACTTC
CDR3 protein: CASSPAGVKTTEQYF

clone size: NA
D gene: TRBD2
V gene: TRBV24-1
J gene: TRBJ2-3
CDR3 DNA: TGTGCCACCAGTGCCATAACTAGCGGGAGGCGAGATACGCAGTATTTT
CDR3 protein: CATSAITSGRRDTQYF

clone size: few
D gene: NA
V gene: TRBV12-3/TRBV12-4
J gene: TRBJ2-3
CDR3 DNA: TGTGCCAGCAGTTGGTTAGCGGCAGATACGCAGTATTTT
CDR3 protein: CASSWLAADTQYF

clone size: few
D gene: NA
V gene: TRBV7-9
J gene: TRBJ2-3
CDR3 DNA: TGTGCCAGCAGCCGAGGCACAGATACGCAGTATTTT
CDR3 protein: CASSRGTDTQYF

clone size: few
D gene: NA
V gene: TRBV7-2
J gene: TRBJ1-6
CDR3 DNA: TGTGCCAGCAGCCCTCAGAAGACGGGATCACCCCTCCACTTT
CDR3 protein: CASSPQKTGSPLHF

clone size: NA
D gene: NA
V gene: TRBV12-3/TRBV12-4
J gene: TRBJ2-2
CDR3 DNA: TGTGCCAGCAATTCGGGTGCTAGCGCGAACACCGGGGAGCTGTTTTTT
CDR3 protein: CASNSGASANTGELFF

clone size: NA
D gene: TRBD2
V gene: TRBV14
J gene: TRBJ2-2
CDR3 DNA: TGTGCCAGCAGCCAGGATGGGACTAGCAGGGGCACCGGGGAGCTGTTTTTT
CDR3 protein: CASSQDGTSRGTGELFF

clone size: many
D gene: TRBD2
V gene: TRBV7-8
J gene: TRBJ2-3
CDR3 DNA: TGTGCCAGCAGAGCGGGGATTAGCACAGATACGCAGTATTTT
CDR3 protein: CASRAGISTDTQYF

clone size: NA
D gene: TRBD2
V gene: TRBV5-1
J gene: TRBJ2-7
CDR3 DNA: TGCGCCAGCAGCTTGATATGGAGCGGGAGGATCTACGAGCAGTACTTC
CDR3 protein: CASSLIWSGRIYEQYF

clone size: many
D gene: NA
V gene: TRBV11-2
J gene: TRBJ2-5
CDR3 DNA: TGTGCCAGCAGCTTTGGGAGTCACAGAGGAGAGACCCAGTACTTC
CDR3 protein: CASSFGSHRGETQYF

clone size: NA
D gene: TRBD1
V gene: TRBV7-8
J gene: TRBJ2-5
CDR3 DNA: TGTGCCAGCAGCTTGGACAGGCCCCAAGAGACCCAGTACTTC
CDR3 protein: CASSLDRPQETQYF

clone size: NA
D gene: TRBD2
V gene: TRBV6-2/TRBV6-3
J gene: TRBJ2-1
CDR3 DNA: TGTGCCACCAGCGGGAGGGCCTCCAGAAACTACAATGAGCAGTTCTTC
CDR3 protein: CATSGRASRNYNEQFF

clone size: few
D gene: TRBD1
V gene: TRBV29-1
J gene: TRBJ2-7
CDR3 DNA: TGCAGCGTTGAAGTAATACAGGGGGCCCACGAGCAGTACTTC
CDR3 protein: CSVEVIQGAHEQYF

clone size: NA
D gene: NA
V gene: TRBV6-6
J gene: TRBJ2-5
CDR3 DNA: TGTGCCAGCAGCCAGGACCCGGGGGAGACCCAGTACTTC
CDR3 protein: CASSQDPGETQYF

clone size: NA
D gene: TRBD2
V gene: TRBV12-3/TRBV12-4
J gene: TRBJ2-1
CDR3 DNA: TGTGCCAGCAGTTACTCCCGTGGAGCGGGAGGGAGAAGTGAGCAGTTCTTC
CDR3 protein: CASSYSRGAGGRSEQFF

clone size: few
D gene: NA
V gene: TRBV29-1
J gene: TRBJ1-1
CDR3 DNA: TGCAGCGCACTTGAGGCAGGTGGGGCTTTCTTT
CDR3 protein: CSALEAGGAFF

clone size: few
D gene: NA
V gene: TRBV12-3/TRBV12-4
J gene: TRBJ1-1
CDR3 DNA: TGTGCCAGCACTCCGGGAGCTCGGACTGAAGCTTTCTTT
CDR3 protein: CASTPGARTEAFF

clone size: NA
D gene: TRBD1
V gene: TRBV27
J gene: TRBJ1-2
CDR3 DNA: TGTGCCAGCAGCCATGACAGGGCCTATGGCTACACCTTC
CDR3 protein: CASSHDRAYGYTF

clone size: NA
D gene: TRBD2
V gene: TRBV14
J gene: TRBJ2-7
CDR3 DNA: TGTGCCAGCAGCCAAGTTGCTAGCGGGAGTGGCGAGCAGTACTTC
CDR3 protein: CASSQVASGSGEQYF

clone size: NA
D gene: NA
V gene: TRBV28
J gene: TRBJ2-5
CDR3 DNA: TGTGACAGCAGTCCGTCCGGTCCCAGGGTCTCTCACGGAGAGACCCAGTACTTC
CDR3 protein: CDSSPSGPRVSHGETQYF

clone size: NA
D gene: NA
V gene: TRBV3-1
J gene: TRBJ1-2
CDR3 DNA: TGTGCCAGCAGCCTCGGACGGGTACTCTATGGCTACACCTTC
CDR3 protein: CASSLGRVLYGYTF

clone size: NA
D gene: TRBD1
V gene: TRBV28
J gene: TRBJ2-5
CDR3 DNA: TGTGCCAGCAGCTCACTCACAGGGGGCTGGGGGACCCAGTACTTC
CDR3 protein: CASSSLTGGWGTQYF

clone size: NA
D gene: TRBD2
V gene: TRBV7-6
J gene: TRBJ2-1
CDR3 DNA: TGTGCCAGCAGCTTAGTGAGGGCGGGAGGCCACAATGAGCAGTTCTTC
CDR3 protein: CASSLVRAGGHNEQFF

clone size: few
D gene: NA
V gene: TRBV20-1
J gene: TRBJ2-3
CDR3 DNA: TGCAGTGCTAGAGGAACAGGGCGCACAGATACGCAGTATTTT
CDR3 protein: CSARGTGRTDTQYF

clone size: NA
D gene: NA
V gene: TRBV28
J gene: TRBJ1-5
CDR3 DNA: TGTGCCAGCAGTCCAGTCCAGGGGAAGGGTAATCAGCCCCAGCATTTT
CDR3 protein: CASSPVQGKGNQPQHF